The text below deals with one TCR beta chain. This sample was included in a study of identical twins. One entry per CDR3 protein, called by TCRdb with MiXCR from the 5' RACE reads. The sample yields 450,000 to 650,000 distinct CDR3 sequences, roughly 15% seen once. This CDR3 contains 14 residues. Germline loops: CDR1 SGHAT, CDR2 FQNNGV. Trimming removed 7 bases at V and 5 bases at J, with 16 bases between. These data also formed part of another study, on yellow fever vaccine responses in identical twins.

This TCR derives from a woman aged 18-30 years in good health. The sequenced sample was CD4+ T cells sorted from blood. This chain uses TRBV11-2 with TRBJ2-3; D possibly uses TRBD1 or TRBD2 (6 bases each). The CDR3 spells CASTIMGGRDTQYF. The CDR3 DNA is TGTGCCAGCACCATTATGGGGGGCCGAGATACGCAGTATTTT. Based on the CDR3 plus reference TRBV11-2 and TRBJ2-3, the full variable domain is EAGVAQSPRYKIIEKRQSVAFWCNPISGHATLYWYQQILGQGPKLLIQFQNNGVVDDSQLPKDRFSAERLKGVDSTLKIQPAKLEDSAVYLCASTIMGGRDTQYFGPGTRLTVL.